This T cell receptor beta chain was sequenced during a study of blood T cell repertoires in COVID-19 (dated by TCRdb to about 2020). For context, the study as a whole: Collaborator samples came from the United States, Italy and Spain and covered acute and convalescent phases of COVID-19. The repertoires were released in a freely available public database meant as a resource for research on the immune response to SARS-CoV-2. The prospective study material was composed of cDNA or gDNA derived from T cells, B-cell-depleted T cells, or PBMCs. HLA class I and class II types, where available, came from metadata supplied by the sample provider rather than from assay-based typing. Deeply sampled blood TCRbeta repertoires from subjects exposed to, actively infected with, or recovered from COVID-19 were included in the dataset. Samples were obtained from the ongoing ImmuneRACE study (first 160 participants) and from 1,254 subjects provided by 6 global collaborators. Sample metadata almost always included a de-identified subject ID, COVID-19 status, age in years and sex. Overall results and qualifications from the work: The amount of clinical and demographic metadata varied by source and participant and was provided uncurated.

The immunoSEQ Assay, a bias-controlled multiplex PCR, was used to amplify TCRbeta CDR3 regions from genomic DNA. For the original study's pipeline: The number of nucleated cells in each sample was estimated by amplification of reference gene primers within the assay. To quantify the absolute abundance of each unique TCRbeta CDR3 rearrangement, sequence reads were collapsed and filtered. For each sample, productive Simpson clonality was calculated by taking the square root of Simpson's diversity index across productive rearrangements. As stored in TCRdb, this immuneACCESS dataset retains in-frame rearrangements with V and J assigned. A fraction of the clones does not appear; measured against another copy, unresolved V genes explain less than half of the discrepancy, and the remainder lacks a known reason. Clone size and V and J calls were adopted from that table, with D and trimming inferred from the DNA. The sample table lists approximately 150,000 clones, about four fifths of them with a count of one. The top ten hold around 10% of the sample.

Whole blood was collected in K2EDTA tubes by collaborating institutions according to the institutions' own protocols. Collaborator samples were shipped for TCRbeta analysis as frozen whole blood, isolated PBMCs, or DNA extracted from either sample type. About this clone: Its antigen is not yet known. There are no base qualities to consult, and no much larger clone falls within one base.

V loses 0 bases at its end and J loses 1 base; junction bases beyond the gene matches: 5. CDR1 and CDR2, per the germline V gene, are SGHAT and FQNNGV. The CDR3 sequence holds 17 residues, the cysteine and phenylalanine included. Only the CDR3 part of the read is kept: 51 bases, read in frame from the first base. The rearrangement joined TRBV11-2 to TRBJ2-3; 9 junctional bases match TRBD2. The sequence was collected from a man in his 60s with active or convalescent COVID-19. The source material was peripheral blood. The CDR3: CASSLDLRLAGTDTQYF. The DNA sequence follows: TGTGCCAGCAGCTTAGATCTTAGACTAGCGGGCACAGATACGCAGTATTTT. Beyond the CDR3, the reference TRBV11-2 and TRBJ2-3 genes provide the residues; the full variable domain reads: EAGVAQSPRYKIIEKRQSVAFWCNPISGHATLYWYQQILGQGPKLLIQFQNNGVVDDSQLPKDRFSAERLKGVDSTLKIQPAKLEDSAVYLCASSLDLRLAGTDTQYFGPGTRLTVL.